This is a list of T cell receptor beta chains from one sample in a study of blood T cell repertoires in COVID-19. Assay: immunoSEQ multiplex PCR; the TCRdb copy retains only in-frame clones and omits some. Found here are 140,000 or so clones, around 82% of them singletons; the top ten hold more than 4%. Material: peripheral blood. The receptors were sampled from a woman in her forties or fifties with acute or convalescent COVID-19. CDR3s include the opening cysteine and the closing phenylalanine or tryptophan. The order of the fields is V gene, D gene, clone size, J gene, CDR3 DNA, CDR3 protein. The D gene is left open where the match is weak. Where a row states a size, it is once, few, many or the class of an expanded clone; other rows omit it.

V: TRBV4-2
D: -
size: -
J: TRBJ1-2
DNA: TGTGCCAGCAGCCAAGATCTGGCAGACTCCACTACGGGCTATGGCTACACCTTC
CDR3: CASSQDLADSTTGYGYTF

V: TRBV24-1
D: TRBD2
size: -
J: TRBJ2-3
DNA: TGTGCCACCAGTGGGACTAGCGGGGGGGGCACAGATACGCAGTATTTT
CDR3: CATSGTSGGGTDTQYF

V: TRBV19
D: -
size: -
J: TRBJ2-2
DNA: TGTGCCAGTAGTATGATCAGCACCGGGGAGCTGTTTTTT
CDR3: CASSMISTGELFF

V: TRBV10-3
D: -
size: few
J: TRBJ2-7
DNA: TGTGCCATCCAGGCGGGGACGAAGCCCTACGAGCAGTACTTC
CDR3: CAIQAGTKPYEQYF

V: TRBV11-1
D: -
size: -
J: TRBJ1-1
DNA: TGTGCCAGCAGCTTAGCGGAAGGACAGAACATGAACACTGAAGCTTTCTTT
CDR3: CASSLAEGQNMNTEAFF

V: TRBV7-2
D: TRBD1
size: -
J: TRBJ1-2
DNA: TGTGCCAGCAGCTCGACAGGGTTCTATGGCTACACCTTC
CDR3: CASSSTGFYGYTF

V: TRBV3-1/TRBV3-2
D: -
size: -
J: TRBJ2-3
DNA: TGTGCCAGCAGCCAACGGTCTCTTCCAGGGACAGATACGCAGTATTTT
CDR3: CASSQRSLPGTDTQYF

V: TRBV2
D: TRBD1
size: once
J: TRBJ1-6
DNA: TGTGCCAGCAGAGAACAGGGGGCAGGGTCACCCCTCCACTTT
CDR3: CASREQGAGSPLHF

V: TRBV15
D: TRBD1
size: -
J: TRBJ1-4
DNA: TGTGCCACCAGCCGTATGGGACAGGGAGATGAAAAACTGTTTTTT
CDR3: CATSRMGQGDEKLFF

V: TRBV5-8
D: -
size: -
J: TRBJ1-4
DNA: TGTGCCAGCAGCTTGGGAGCCCCTTATGAGGAAAAACTGTTTTTT
CDR3: CASSLGAPYEEKLFF

V: TRBV19
D: -
size: -
J: TRBJ1-6
DNA: TGTGCCAGTAGCTCCGGGGGGGGCGTATATTCACCCCTCCACTTT
CDR3: CASSSGGGVYSPLHF

V: TRBV7-8
D: -
size: -
J: TRBJ1-3
DNA: TGTGCCAGCAGCTTAGGGGCTGTGGGGGGAAGTGGAAACACCATATATTTT
CDR3: CASSLGAVGGSGNTIYF

V: TRBV27
D: -
size: -
J: TRBJ2-2
DNA: TGTGCCAGCAGGCCGGGACACACTAACACCGGGGAGCTGTTTTTT
CDR3: CASRPGHTNTGELFF

V: TRBV29-1
D: -
size: few
J: TRBJ2-2
DNA: TGCAGCGTTGGCATCGGGGGTTCGAACACCGGGGAGCTGTTTTTT
CDR3: CSVGIGGSNTGELFF

V: TRBV7-2
D: TRBD1
size: -
J: TRBJ2-2
DNA: TGTGCCAGCAGTCGGACAGGGGGCGCGAACACCGGGGAGCTGTTTTTT
CDR3: CASSRTGGANTGELFF

V: TRBV4-3
D: -
size: few
J: TRBJ2-7
DNA: TGCGCCAGCAGCCAAGGTCGTGGCAGCTCCTACGAGCAGTACTTC
CDR3: CASSQGRGSSYEQYF

V: TRBV21-1
D: -
size: -
J: TRBJ2-5
DNA: TGTGCCAGCAGCAAAGCCCCCCCAGCGGGGGCCCAAGAGACCCAGTACTTC
CDR3: CASSKAPPAGAQETQYF

V: TRBV3-1/TRBV3-2
D: TRBD2
size: -
J: TRBJ2-5
DNA: TGTGCCAGCAGGTTCACTAGCGGGGGGGAAGAGACCCAGTACTTC
CDR3: CASRFTSGGEETQYF

V: TRBV7-2
D: -
size: -
J: TRBJ1-6
DNA: TGTGCCAGCAGCTTAATAGATTCACCCCTCCACTTT
CDR3: CASSLIDSPLHF

V: TRBV20-1
D: -
size: few
J: TRBJ2-1
DNA: TGCAGTGCTAGTGAGGGGGGCTACAATGAGCAGTTCTTC
CDR3: CSASEGGYNEQFF